The clone carrying this T cell receptor beta chain came up many times. This CDR3 is built from 16 residues. J gave up 0 bases and V 1 base, and 4 bases lay outside the gene matches. Germline V gene sequence: CDR1 DFQATT, CDR2 SNEGSKA (reference sequence). This sample was taken from a study of T cells in Graves' hyperthyroidism and ophthalmopathy. TCR beta CDR3 regions were amplified from RNA. The study used the HTBI primer set for a first-round RT-PCR of the TCR CDR3. TCRdb re-derived calls from the multiplex PCR reads in MiXCR, one entry per CDR3 protein. The table lists about 700,000 distinct CDR3 sequences, around 15% of them singletons.

The source is a young woman with Graves' hyperthyroidism. V usage is TRBV20-1 and J usage is TRBJ1-3; the match to TRBD1 covers 9 bases. The sample comprised blood. The CDR3 bases are TGCAGTGCTAGAGGCCGGGGACAGGGCTCTGGAAACACCATATATTTT. It yields the protein CSARGRGQGSGNTIYF.